This record covers a single TCR beta chain. Its matching antigen is unknown. The source of the sample is a study of CD4+ T cells in melanoma. Study-level points and caveats: CD8+ T cell, macrophage and B cell function reportedly correlated with neoantigen-specific CD4+ T cells.

This CDR3 comprises 15 residues. Trimming cost V 7 bases and J 6 bases, with 18 bases left between them. The germline V gene encodes CDR1 SNHLY and CDR2 FYNNEI. TCRdb keeps only in-frame clones here, not all; method: immunoSEQ multiplex PCR. The sample yields 20,000 to 25,000 clones, roughly 87% seen once. This TCR derives from a human donor with melanoma. Specimen: cells from a culture (not recorded whether cultured in vitro). The gene calls are TRBV2 and TRBJ2-2; tentatively, D is TRBD2 (6 bases). CDR3 loop: CASNGGAPRAGELFF. CDR3 bases: TGTGCCAGCAACGGAGGGGCCCCTAGGGCCGGGGAGCTGTTTTTT.